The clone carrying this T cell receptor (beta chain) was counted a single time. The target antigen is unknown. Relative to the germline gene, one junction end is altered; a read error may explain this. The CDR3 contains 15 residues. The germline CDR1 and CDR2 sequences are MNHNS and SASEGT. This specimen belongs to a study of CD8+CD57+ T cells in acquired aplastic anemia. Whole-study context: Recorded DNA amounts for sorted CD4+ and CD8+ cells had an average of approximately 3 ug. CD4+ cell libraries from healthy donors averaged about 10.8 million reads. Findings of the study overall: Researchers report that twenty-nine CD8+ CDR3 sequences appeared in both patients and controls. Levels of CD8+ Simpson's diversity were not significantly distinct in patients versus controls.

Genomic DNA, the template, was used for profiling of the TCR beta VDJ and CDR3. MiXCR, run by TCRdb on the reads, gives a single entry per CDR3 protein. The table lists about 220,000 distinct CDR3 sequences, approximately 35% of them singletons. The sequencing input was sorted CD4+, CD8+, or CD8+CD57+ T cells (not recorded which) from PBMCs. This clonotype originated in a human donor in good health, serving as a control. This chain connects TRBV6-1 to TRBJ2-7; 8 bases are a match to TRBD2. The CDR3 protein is CASSDLSSGCYGQYF. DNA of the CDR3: TGTGCCAGCAGTGACCTGTCTAGCGGGTGCTACGGGCAGTACTTC.